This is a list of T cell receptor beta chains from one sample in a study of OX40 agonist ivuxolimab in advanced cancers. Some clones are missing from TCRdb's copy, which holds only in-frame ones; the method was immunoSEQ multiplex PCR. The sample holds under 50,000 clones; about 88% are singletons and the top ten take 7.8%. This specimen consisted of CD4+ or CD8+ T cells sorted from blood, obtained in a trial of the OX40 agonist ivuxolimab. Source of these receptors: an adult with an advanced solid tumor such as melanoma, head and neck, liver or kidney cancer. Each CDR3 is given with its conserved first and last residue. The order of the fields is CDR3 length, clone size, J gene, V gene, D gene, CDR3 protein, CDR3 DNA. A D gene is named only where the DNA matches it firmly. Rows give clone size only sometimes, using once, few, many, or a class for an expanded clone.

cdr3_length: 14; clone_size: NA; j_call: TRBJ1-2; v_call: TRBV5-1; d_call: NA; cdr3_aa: CASSETTANYGYTF; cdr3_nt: TGCGCCAGCAGCGAAACGACGGCTAACTATGGCTACACCTTC
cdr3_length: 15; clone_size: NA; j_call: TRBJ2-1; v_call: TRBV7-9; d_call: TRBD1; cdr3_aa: CASSGGQGAWNEQFF; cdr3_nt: TGTGCCAGCAGCGGAGGACAGGGGGCTTGGAATGAGCAGTTCTTC
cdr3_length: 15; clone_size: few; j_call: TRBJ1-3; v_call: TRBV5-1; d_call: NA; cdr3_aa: CASSLEIRSGNTIYF; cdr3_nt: TGCGCCAGCAGCTTGGAAATCCGCTCTGGAAACACCATATATTTT
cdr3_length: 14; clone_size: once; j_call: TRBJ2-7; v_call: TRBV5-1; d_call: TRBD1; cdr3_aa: CASSLAGTGDEQYF; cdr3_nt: TGCGCCAGCAGCTTGGCCGGGACAGGGGACGAGCAGTACTTC
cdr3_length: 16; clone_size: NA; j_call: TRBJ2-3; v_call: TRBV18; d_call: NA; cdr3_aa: CASSPLLTQTTDTQYF; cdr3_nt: TGTGCCAGCTCACCTCTATTAACTCAAACCACAGATACGCAGTATTTT
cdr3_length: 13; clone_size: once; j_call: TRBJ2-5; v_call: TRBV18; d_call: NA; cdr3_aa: CASSPPYQETQYF; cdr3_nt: TGTGCCAGCTCACCCCCGTACCAAGAGACCCAGTACTTC
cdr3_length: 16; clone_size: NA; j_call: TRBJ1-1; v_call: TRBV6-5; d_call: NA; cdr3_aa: CASSFNQGRGNTEAFF; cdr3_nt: TGTGCCAGCAGTTTTAATCAGGGACGAGGAAACACTGAAGCTTTCTTT
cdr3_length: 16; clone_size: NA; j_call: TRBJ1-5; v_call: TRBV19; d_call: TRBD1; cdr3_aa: CASTDRGPSSNQPQHF; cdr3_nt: TGTGCCAGTACGGACAGGGGGCCTTCAAGCAATCAGCCCCAGCATTTT
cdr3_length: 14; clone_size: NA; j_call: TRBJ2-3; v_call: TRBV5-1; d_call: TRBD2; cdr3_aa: CASSPGTSGDTQYF; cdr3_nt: TGCGCCAGCAGCCCCGGGACTAGCGGAGATACGCAGTATTTT
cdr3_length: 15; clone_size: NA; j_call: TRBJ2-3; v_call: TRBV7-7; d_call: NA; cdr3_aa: CASSLGDASTDTQYF; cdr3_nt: TGTGCCAGCAGCTTAGGCGATGCCTCCACAGATACGCAGTATTTT
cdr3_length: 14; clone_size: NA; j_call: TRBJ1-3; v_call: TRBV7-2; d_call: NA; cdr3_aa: CASSLGRSRDTIYF; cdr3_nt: TGTGCCAGCAGCTTAGGCAGGTCGAGGGACACCATATATTTT
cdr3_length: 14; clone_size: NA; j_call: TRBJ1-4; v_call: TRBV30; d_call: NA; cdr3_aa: CACRGSAAWGKLFF; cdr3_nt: TGTGCCTGTAGAGGGTCGGCCGCTTGGGGGAAACTGTTTTTT
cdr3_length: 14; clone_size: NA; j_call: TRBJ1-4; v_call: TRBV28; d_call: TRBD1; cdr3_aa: CASMGGTGFEKLFF; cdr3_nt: TGTGCCAGCATGGGGGGGACAGGGTTTGAAAAACTGTTTTTT
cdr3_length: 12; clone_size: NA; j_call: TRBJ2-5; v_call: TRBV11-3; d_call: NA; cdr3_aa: CASSLVQETQYF; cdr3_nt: TGTGCCAGCAGCTTAGTTCAAGAGACCCAGTACTTC
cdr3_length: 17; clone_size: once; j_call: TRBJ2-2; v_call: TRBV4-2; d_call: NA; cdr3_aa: CASSQGGSLADTGELFF; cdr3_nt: TGTGCCAGCAGCCAAGGCGGGTCCCTTGCGGACACCGGGGAGCTGTTTTTT
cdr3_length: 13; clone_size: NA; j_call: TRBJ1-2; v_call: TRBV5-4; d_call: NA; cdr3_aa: CASSPGGNYGYTF; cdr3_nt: TGTGCCAGCAGCCCGGGGGGTAACTATGGCTACACCTTC
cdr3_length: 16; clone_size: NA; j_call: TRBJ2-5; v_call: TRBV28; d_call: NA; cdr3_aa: CASSLPTRGGRETQYF; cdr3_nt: TGTGCCAGCAGTCTCCCGACAAGGGGCGGGCGAGAGACCCAGTACTTC
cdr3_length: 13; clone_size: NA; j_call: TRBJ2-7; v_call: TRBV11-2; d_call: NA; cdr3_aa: CASSFGGSYEQYF; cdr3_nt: TGTGCCAGCAGCTTTGGGGGCTCCTACGAGCAGTACTTC
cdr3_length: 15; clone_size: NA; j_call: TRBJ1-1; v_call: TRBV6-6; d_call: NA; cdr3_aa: CASSYSRGRNTEAFF; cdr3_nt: TGTGCCAGCAGTTACTCGAGGGGAAGGAACACTGAAGCTTTCTTT
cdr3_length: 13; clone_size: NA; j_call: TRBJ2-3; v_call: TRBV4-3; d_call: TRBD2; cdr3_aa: CASIGRVTDTQYF; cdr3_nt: TGCGCCAGCATCGGGAGGGTAACAGATACGCAGTATTTT
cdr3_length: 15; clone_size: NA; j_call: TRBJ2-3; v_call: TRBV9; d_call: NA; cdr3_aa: CASSVSGTDTDTQYF; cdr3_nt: TGTGCCAGCAGCGTCTCCGGGACGGACACAGATACGCAGTATTTT
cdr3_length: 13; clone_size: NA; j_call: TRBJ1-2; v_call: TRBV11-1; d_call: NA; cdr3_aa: CASSQTEYYGYTF; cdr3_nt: TGTGCCAGCAGCCAAACAGAGTACTATGGCTACACCTTC
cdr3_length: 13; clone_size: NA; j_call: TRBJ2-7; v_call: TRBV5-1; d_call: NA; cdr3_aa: CASSYPEGYEQYF; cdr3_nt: TGCGCCAGCAGCTACCCCGAAGGCTACGAGCAGTACTTC
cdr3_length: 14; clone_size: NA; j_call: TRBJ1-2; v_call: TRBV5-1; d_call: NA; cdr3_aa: CASSLGPSNYGYTF; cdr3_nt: TGCGCCAGCAGCTTGGGCCCGTCCAACTATGGCTACACCTTC
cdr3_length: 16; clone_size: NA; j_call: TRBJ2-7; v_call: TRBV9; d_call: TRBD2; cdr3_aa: CASSVGPLAGAYEQYF; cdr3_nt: TGTGCCAGCAGCGTAGGTCCGCTAGCGGGAGCGTACGAGCAGTACTTC
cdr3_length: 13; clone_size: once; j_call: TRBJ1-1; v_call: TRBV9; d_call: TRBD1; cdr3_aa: CASSAQGGDEAFF; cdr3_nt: TGTGCCAGCAGCGCACAGGGGGGGGATGAAGCTTTCTTT
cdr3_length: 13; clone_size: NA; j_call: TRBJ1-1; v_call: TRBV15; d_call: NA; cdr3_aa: CATSRQRPGEAFF; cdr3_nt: TGTGCCACCAGCAGACAGCGCCCGGGAGAAGCTTTCTTT
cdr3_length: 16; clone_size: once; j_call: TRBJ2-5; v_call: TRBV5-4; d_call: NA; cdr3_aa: CASSPNRGGGGETQYF; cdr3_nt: TGTGCCAGCAGCCCCAATCGGGGTGGGGGCGGAGAGACCCAGTACTTC
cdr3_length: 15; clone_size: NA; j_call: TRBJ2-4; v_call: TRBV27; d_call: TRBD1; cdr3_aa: CASRETGGLKNIQYF; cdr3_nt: TGTGCCAGCCGAGAGACAGGGGGACTCAAAAACATTCAGTACTTC